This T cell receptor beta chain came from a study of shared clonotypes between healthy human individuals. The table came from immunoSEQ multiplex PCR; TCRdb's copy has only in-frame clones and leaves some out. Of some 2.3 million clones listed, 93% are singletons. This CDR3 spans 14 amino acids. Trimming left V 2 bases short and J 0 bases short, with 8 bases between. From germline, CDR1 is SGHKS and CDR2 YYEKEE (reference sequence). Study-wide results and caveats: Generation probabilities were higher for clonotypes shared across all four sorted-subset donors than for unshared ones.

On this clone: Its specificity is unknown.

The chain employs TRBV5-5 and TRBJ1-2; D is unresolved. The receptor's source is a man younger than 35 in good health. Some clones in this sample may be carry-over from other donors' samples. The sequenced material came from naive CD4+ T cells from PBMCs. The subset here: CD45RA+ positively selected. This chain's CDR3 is CASSLTSANYGYTF. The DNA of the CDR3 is TGTGCCAGCAGCTTAACGTCAGCTAACTATGGCTACACCTTC.